These 23 T cell receptor beta chains were sequenced from one sample in a study of CD8 T cells in ankylosing spondylitis. TCRdb re-analysed the 5' RACE reads in MiXCR, keeping a single row per CDR3 protein. The table has more than 150,000 distinct CDR3 sequences, 13% seen once. Sample: blood, either unsorted or a sorted T cell fraction (not recorded which). The source of these receptors is a female donor with ankylosing spondylitis or in good health (not recorded which).

The V gene is TRBV20-1, the J gene TRBJ2-3; 7 bases agree with TRBD2. With V trimmed by 5 bases and J by 0 bases, 5 bases remained unmatched. This CDR3 region has 14 residues. The germline CDR1 and CDR2 sequences are DFQATT and SNEGSKA (reference sequence). DNA for the CDR3: TGCAGTGCTCCTATTAGCGGGAGCACAGATACGCAGTATTTT. Its translation is CSAPISGSTDTQYF.

With respect to this clonotype: Since a much larger clone is just one base distant, this may be a read error. CDR3 coding DNA: TGCGCCAGCAGCCTCCTCACGCTTCGTGACTACACCTTC. Amino acid sequence: CASSLLTLRDYTF. The chain employs TRBV5-1 and TRBJ1-2; D ambiguous. Germline lookup yields CDR1 SGHRS and CDR2 YFSETQ. V lost 4 bases and J 10 bases, leaving 17 bases between the germline ends. The CDR3 is made up of 13 amino acids.

In its sample, this clonotype was seen many times. The V call is TRBV27, the J call TRBJ1-5, with TRBD1 identical over 7 bases. The CDR3 has 16 residues. V was clipped by 2 bases and J by 1 base; unmatched bases: 5. The germline CDR1 and CDR2 sequences are MNHEY and SMNVEV (reference sequence). CDR3 sequence (DNA): TGTGCCAGCAGTTTACGGGGGGACAGCAGCAATCAGCCCCAGCATTTT. Translation: CASSLRGDSSNQPQHF.

This clonotype appeared a few times. The chain couples TRBV4-2 to TRBJ2-2; D could derive from TRBD1 or TRBD2 (5 bases each). V dropped 0 bases and J dropped 3 bases, with 8 bases sitting between them. Per germline, CDR1 LGHNA and CDR2 YNFKEQ. This CDR3 has 15 amino acids. CDR3 DNA: TGTGCCAGCAGCCAAGAACTAGGGGACACCGGGGAGCTGTTTTTT. As protein: CASSQELGDTGELFF.

J is TRBJ2-1 and V is TRBV20-1; 8 positions agree with TRBD2. V lost 7 bases, J lost 4 bases, and 6 bases stayed unmatched. CDR1 and CDR2 from the germline V gene are DFQATT and SNEGSKA (reference sequence). CDR3 length: 13 amino acids. The CDR3 nucleotides read TGCAGTGTGGCGGGAGGACCATACAATGAGCAGTTCTTC. Its translation: CSVAGGPYNEQFF.

The V and J genes are TRBV20-1 and TRBJ2-1, with a tentative D call TRBD2 (6 bases). Germline CDR1 is DFQATT and CDR2 is SNEGSKA (reference sequence). The CDR3 runs 17 residues. V gave up 1 base and J gave up 0 bases, with 16 bases separating them. This chain's CDR3 is CSARGGRPPGSYNEQFF. The CDR3 DNA is TGCAGTGCTAGAGGGGGGAGGCCCCCCGGCTCCTACAATGAGCAGTTCTTC.

This chain joins TRBV20-1 and TRBJ2-7; TRBD1 might be the D (6 bases). The CDR3 spans 15 residues. Trimming removed 1 base at V and 4 bases at J, with 17 bases between. Germline V gene data show CDR1 as DFQATT and CDR2 as SNEGSKA (reference sequence). In DNA, the CDR3 is TGCAGTGCTAGAGGTGGGGCAGGGGTAATGTACGAGCAGTACTTC. It is translated as CSARGGAGVMYEQYF.

There are a few counts of this clonotype. The CDR3 DNA reads TGTGCCAGCAGTTTTAGCGACAGGGGGCCGAATGAGCAGTTCTTC. Its protein is CASSFSDRGPNEQFF. The chain links TRBV12-3 or TRBV12-4 to TRBJ2-1, with TRBD1 identical over 10 bases. CDR3 size: 15 residues. The V segment lost 3 bases and the J segment 7 bases; nucleotides outside the gene matches: 6.

Many counts were recorded for this clonotype. The chain employs TRBV7-3 and TRBJ1-1, with D maybe TRBD1 (6 bases). The germline CDR1 and CDR2 sequences are SGHTA and FQGTGA. The V and J ends lost 2 bases and 5 bases respectively, with 9 bases between them. This CDR3 comprises 13 residues. The CDR3 DNA follows: TGTGCCAGCAGCTTAGATAGGGGGACTGAAGCTTTCTTT. Residues: CASSLDRGTEAFF.

This clonotype was counted between two and nine times. The rearrangement uses TRBV30 and TRBJ1-2; D is possibly TRBD1 (6 bases). Germline loops: CDR1 GTSNPN, CDR2 SVGIG (reference sequence). The CDR3 is made up of 15 amino acids. The ends were cut back, 3 bases at V and 8 bases at J, with 22 bases in the middle. The CDR3 DNA sequence: TGTGCCTGGAGAAACGCAGGGGTCGAGAGCTGGGGCTACACCTTC. Translated, it gives CAWRNAGVESWGYTF. Supplemented by reference TRBV30 and TRBJ1-2, the full variable domain reads SQTIHQWPATLVQPVGSPLSLECTVEGTSNPNLYWYRQAAGRGLQLLFYSVGIGQISSEVPQNLSASRPQDRQFILSSKKLLLSDSGFYLCAWRNAGVESWGYTFGSGTRLTVV.

The sample holds a few counts of this clonotype. The rearrangement uses TRBV7-6 and TRBJ2-6; D gene ambiguous. V lost 5 bases, J lost 0 bases, and 20 bases lay in between. This CDR3 region has 19 residues. Germline CDR1 is SGHVS and CDR2 is FNYEAQ. The CDR3 DNA is TGTGCCAGCAGCCCTTGGCTGGACGGTGGGCTCTCTGGGGCCAACGTCCTGACTTTC. Translated, it gives CASSPWLDGGLSGANVLTF.

The chain employs TRBV7-2 and TRBJ2-3, with a tentative D call TRBD1 (5 bases). The CDR3 runs to 16 residues. Between the trimmed V and J ends, which lost 1 base and 5 bases, there was a span of 16 bases. CDR1 is SGHTA, CDR2 FQGNSA, per germline. Here the CDR3 reads CASSLGVLLDKDTQYF. The CDR3 coding sequence is TGTGCCAGCAGCTTAGGAGTTCTTTTGGACAAAGATACGCAGTATTTT. The entire variable domain, with the rest obtained from reference TRBV7-2 and TRBJ2-3, is as follows: GAGVSQSPSNKVTEKGKDVELRCDPISGHTALYWYRQSLGQGLEFLIYFQGNSAPDKSGLPSDRFSAERTGGSVSTLTIQRTQQEDSAVYLCASSLGVLLDKDTQYFGPGTRLTVL.

This chain connects TRBV7-2 to TRBJ1-5, with D possibly matching TRBD1 (5 bases). Germline CDR1 SGHTA, CDR2 FQGNSA. The CDR3 covers 13 residues. V lost 1 base, J lost 6 bases, and 7 bases lay in between. The DNA for the CDR3 is TGTGCCAGCAGCTTAGAGGGGATTCAGCCCCAGCATTTT. It specifies CASSLEGIQPQHF.

This clonotype was seen repeatedly, ten times or more. This chain uses TRBV20-1 with TRBJ2-7; 11 nucleotides match TRBD2. Germline CDR1 reads DFQATT; CDR2 reads SNEGSKA (reference sequence). This CDR3 is built from 13 residues. Unmatched junction bases numbered 8, after V lost 6 bases and J lost 7 bases. In nucleotides, the CDR3 is TGCAGTGCAACGACTAGCGGGGACCTTGAGCAGTACTTC. This gives the protein CSATTSGDLEQYF.

This clonotype was observed many times. The chain combines TRBV10-3 with TRBJ1-2; D is unresolved. This CDR3 is built from 13 residues. Germline V gene lookup returns CDR1 ENHRY and CDR2 SYGVKD. V lost 3 bases and J lost 4, with 9 bases in between. CDR3 sequence (DNA): TGTGCCATCAGTGATGGCAGAACCTATGGCTACACCTTC. Translating gives CAISDGRTYGYTF.

CDR3 sequence (DNA): TGTGCCAGCAGCTCCCCCATACGGCAAGAGACCCAGTACTTC. Amino acid sequence: CASSSPIRQETQYF. J is TRBJ2-5 and V is TRBV6-2 or TRBV6-3; D is unclear. CDR1 MNHEY and CDR2 SVGEGT come from the germline V gene. Trimming stripped 6 bases from V and 2 bases from J, with 13 bases between. CDR3 length equals 14 residues.

About this clonotype: A much larger clone differs by one base, so this may be a read error. The chain uses TRBV13 and TRBJ2-7; 8 bases line up with TRBD2. This CDR3 spans 14 amino acids. Germline V gene data show CDR1 as PRHDT and CDR2 as FYEKMQ (reference sequence). CDR3 sequence reads: CASLRSGTSNEQYF. CDR3 nucleotide sequence: TGTGCCAGTCTACGTAGCGGGACCTCCAACGAGCAGTACTTC.

This clonotype was recorded a few times. The gene calls are TRBV18 and TRBJ2-5; D gene unclear. Trimming cost V 0 bases and J 2 bases, with 10 bases left between them. The CDR3 sequence is 15 residues long. Per the germline V gene, CDR1 is KGHSH and CDR2 is LQKENI. CDR3 amino acids: CASSPPSAYQETQYF. DNA of the CDR3: TGTGCCAGCTCACCACCATCTGCGTATCAAGAGACCCAGTACTTC.

This chain uses TRBV12-3 or TRBV12-4 with TRBJ1-2; D not resolved. V shed 5 bases and J shed 6 bases, with 4 bases lying between them. The CDR3 length is 10 residues. The CDR3 coding sequence is TGTGCCAGCAGTCTCCATGGCTACACCTTC. It yields the protein CASSLHGYTF.

This clonotype was observed many times. The rearrangement links TRBV4-1 to TRBJ1-1; D possibly corresponds to TRBD1 (5 bases). The CDR3 contains 15 residues. The germline V gene encodes CDR1 MGHRA and CDR2 YSYEKL. V dropped 3 bases and J dropped 9 bases, with 20 bases sitting between them. The CDR3 spells CASSQDPLRGRKAFF. As DNA, the CDR3 is TGCGCCAGCAGCCAGGATCCCCTGAGGGGACGTAAAGCTTTCTTT.

This clonotype was counted at least ten times. V gene TRBV24-1 combines with J gene TRBJ2-1; 9 bases map to TRBD1. This CDR3 comprises 16 residues. V gave up 4 bases and J gave up 3 bases; unmatched junction bases: 6. CDR1 is KGHDR and CDR2 is SFDVKD in the germline V gene. CDR3 sequence: CATSDLQGQGYNEQFF. CDR3 in DNA: TGTGCCACCAGTGACCTCCAGGGACAGGGCTACAATGAGCAGTTCTTC.

The rearrangement joins TRBV3-1 to TRBJ2-7, with D unclear. Trimming took 0 bases from V and 12 from J, leaving 24 bases between them. This CDR3 has 16 amino acids. The germline V gene encodes CDR1 LGHDT and CDR2 YNNKEL (reference sequence). The CDR3 reads CASSQEPETKWVHGYF. CDR3 in DNA: TGTGCCAGCAGCCAAGAACCCGAAACAAAATGGGTCCACGGGTACTTC.

This clonotype was observed many times. The chain joins TRBV11-2 to TRBJ1-4; the D gene is possibly TRBD1 (5 bases). V was cut by 5 bases and J by 5 bases, with 18 bases left in between. CDR1 is SGHAT, CDR2 FQNNGV, per germline. The CDR3 covers 16 residues. The CDR3 sequence is CASSSNNRPLNEKLFF. CDR3 coding DNA: TGTGCCAGCAGCAGTAATAACAGGCCCCTCAATGAAAAACTGTTTTTT.